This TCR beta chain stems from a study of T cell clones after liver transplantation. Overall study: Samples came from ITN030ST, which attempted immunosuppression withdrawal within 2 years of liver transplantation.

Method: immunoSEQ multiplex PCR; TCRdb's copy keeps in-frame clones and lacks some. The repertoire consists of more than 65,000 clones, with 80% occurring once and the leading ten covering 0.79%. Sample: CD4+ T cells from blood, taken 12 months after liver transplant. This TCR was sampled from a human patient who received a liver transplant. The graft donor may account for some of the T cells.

CDR3 DNA sequence: TGTGCCAGCTCACGGGGACTAGCGGGTGAAGAGACCCAGTACTTC. This sequence encodes CASSRGLAGEETQYF. The rearrangement links TRBV18 to TRBJ2-5, with TRBD2 matching over 12 bases. The CDR3 consists of 15 residues. From germline, CDR1 is KGHSH and CDR2 LQKENI. Losses at the gene ends were 4 bases for V and 3 bases for J; bases not matched to a gene: 3. Full variable domain (missing parts from reference TRBV18 and TRBJ2-5): NAGVMQNPRHLVRRRGQEARLRCSPMKGHSHVYWYRQLPEEGLKFMVYLQKENIIDESGMPKERFSAEFPKEGPSILRIQQVVRGDSAAYFCASSRGLAGEETQYFGPGTRLLVL.